This T cell receptor beta chain was obtained from a study of CD8 T cells in ankylosing spondylitis (dated 2017 in TCRdb). As for the study more broadly: T cell receptor beta repertoires were profiled in healthy donors and ankylosing spondylitis patients so that disease-linked TCR variants could be found. The whole study cohort included roughly 110 healthy donors and 20 to 30 ankylosing spondylitis patients. Peripheral blood was sampled, and synovial fluid was also collected from ankylosing spondylitis patients.

Instrument on record: Illumina HiSeq 2500. Quantitative 5'-RACE with molecular barcodes was the method used to prepare the TCR beta libraries. In the authors' own workflow: Disease-linked TCR variants were identified with a new computational method built on a probabilistic model of VDJ rearrangement. TCRdb reran the public reads through fastp at Q25 and MiXCR, keeping productive beta chains. A single entry per CDR3 protein holds the most common genes and DNA from its merged rows. These V and J calls originate from TCRdb's pipeline instead of the authors' own analysis. Across this sample there are fewer than 550,000 distinct CDR3 sequences, with approximately 5.3% seen only once. Together, the top ten hold around 3.5% of the sample. What the work shows at the level of the full study, not this receptor alone: Blood from ankylosing spondylitis patients appeared to be characterized by a TCR beta motif made up of seven or eight highly homologous amino acid variants. Some of the motif variants had been reported before in the synovial fluid and blood of reactive arthritis patients, a finding that suggests common disease-initiation mechanisms. The disease-linked clones showed a CD8+ phenotype and occurred at relatively low frequencies in peripheral blood. The disease-linked clones were reported as significantly enriched in matched synovial fluid samples from ankylosing spondylitis patients.

This clonotype was detected ten times or more. Its antigen is not yet known. No much larger clonotype is one base removed from it; base qualities were not supplied. Including the terminal cysteine and phenylalanine, the CDR3 comprises 13 residues. The DNA shown is the 39-base CDR3, in frame from base 1. Looking up the germline V gene yields CDR1 SGHTA and CDR2 FQGNSA. V is reduced by 0 bases and J by 8 bases, leaving a spacing of 8 bases between them. This receptor was taken from a male donor with ankylosing spondylitis. This chain is built from TRBV7-2 and TRBJ2-1, with an unclear D gene assignment. Sequenced sample: blood, either unsorted or a sorted T cell fraction (not recorded which). For the CDR3, the sequence is CASSLAHWDEQFF. The DNA sequence is given as TGTGCCAGCAGCTTAGCGCACTGGGATGAGCAGTTCTTC.